This T cell receptor beta chain comes out of a study of early T cells in non-severe SARS-CoV-2 infection. General study findings and limits: Missing private and CD4 specificities, VDJdb matching favored anti-spike CD8 responses.

With regard to this clonotype: The antigen is unknown.

Germline V gene lookup returns CDR1 SGHKS and CDR2 YYEKEE (reference sequence). Trimming took 3 bases from V and 4 from J; bases not matched to a gene: 7. The CDR3 is made up of 15 amino acids. TCRdb re-called the 5' RACE reads through MiXCR, storing one row per CDR3 protein. The repertoire holds 64,000 or so distinct CDR3 sequences, about 11% seen once, with just under 3% in the top ten. The chain combines TRBV5-5 with TRBJ2-3, with 8 bases identical to TRBD2. This clonotype originated in an adult who was a healthcare worker with PCR-confirmed SARS-CoV-2 infection or an uninfected control (not recorded which). Sequenced material: whole blood, taken at baseline. The CDR3 loop is CASSSPLAAADTQYF. Written as DNA, the CDR3 is TGTGCCAGCAGCTCCCCACTAGCGGCGGCAGATACGCAGTATTTT.